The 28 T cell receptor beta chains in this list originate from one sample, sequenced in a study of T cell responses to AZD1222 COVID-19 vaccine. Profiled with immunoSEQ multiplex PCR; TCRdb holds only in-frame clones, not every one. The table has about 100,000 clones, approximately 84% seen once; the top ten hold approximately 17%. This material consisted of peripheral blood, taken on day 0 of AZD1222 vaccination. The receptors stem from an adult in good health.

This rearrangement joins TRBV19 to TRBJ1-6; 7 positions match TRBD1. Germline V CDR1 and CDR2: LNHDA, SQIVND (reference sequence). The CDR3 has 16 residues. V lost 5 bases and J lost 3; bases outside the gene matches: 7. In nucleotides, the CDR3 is TGTGCCAGTAGTCTCGAGAGGACAGGCTATAATTCACCCCTCCACTTT. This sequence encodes CASSLERTGYNSPLHF.

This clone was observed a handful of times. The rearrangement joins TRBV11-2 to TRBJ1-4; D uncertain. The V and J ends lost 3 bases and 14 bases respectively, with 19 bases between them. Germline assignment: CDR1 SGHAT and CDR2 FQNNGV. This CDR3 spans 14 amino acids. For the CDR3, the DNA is TGTGCCAGCAGCTTCTCCCGACAAACCCTAGATCTGTTTTTT. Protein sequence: CASSFSRQTLDLFF. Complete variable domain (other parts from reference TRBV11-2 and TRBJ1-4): EAGVAQSPRYKIIEKRQSVAFWCNPISGHATLYWYQQILGQGPKLLIQFQNNGVVDDSQLPKDRFSAERLKGVDSTLKIQPAKLEDSAVYLCASSFSRQTLDLFFGSGTQLSVL.

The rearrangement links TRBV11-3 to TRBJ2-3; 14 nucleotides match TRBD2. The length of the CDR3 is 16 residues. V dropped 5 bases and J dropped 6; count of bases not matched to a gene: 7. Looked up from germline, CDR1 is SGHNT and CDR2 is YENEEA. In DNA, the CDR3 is TGTGCCAGCAGCCCAGGGACTAGCGGGAGAGTGGATACGCAGTATTTT. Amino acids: CASSPGTSGRVDTQYF.

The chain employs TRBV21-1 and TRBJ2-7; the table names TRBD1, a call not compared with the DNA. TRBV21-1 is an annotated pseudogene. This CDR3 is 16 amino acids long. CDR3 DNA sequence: TGTGCCAGCAGCAGTTCTTGTCAGGGGATGGGCTACGAGCAGTACTTC. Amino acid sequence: CASSSSCQGMGYEQYF.

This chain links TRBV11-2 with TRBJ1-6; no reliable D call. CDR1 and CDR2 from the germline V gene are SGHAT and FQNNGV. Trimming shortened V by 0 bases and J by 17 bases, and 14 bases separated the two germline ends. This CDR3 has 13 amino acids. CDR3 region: CASSLEVSPPVHF. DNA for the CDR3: TGTGCCAGCAGCTTAGAAGTGTCCCCCCCCGTCCACTTT.

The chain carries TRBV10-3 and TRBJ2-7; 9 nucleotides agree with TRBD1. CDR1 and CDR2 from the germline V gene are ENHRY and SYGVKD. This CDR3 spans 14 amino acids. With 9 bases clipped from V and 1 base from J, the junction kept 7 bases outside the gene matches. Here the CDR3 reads CAIKPGQGSYEQYF. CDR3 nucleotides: TGTGCCATAAAACCGGGACAGGGTTCCTACGAGCAGTACTTC.

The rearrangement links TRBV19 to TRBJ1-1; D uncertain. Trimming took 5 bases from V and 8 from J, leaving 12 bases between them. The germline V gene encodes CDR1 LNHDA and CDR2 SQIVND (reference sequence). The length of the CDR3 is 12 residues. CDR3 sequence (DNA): TGTGCCAGTAGTCCAGAGGGAAGGGAAGCTTTCTTT. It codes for CASSPEGREAFF.

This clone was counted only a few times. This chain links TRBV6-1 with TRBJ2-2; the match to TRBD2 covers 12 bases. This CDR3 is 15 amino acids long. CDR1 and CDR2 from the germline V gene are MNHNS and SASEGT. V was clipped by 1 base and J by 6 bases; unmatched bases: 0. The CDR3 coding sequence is TGTGCCAGCAGTGAAGGACTAGCGGGAGCCGGGGAGCTGTTTTTT. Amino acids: CASSEGLAGAGELFF.

The chain's CDR3 is CASSSGQLLNYGYTF. The CDR3 DNA sequence: TGCGCCAGCAGCTCGGGACAGCTCTTAAACTATGGCTACACCTTC. V is TRBV5-1 and J is TRBJ1-2; 7 nucleotides match TRBD1. The CDR3 covers 15 residues. V lost 3 bases, J lost 2 bases, and 7 bases stayed unmatched. Germline V CDR1 and CDR2: SGHRS, YFSETQ.

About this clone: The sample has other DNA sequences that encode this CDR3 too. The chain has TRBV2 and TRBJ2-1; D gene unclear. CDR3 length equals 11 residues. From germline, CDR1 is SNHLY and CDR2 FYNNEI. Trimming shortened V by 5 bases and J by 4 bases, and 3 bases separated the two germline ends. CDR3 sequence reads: CASSPYNEQFF. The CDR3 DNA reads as TGTGCCAGCAGTCCTTACAATGAGCAGTTCTTC. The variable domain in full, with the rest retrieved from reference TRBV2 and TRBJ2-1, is EPEVTQTPSHQVTQMGQEVILRCVPISNHLYFYWYRQILGQKVEFLVSFYNNEISEKSEIFDDQFSVERPDGSNFTLKIRSTKLEDSAMYFCASSPYNEQFFGPGTRLTVL.

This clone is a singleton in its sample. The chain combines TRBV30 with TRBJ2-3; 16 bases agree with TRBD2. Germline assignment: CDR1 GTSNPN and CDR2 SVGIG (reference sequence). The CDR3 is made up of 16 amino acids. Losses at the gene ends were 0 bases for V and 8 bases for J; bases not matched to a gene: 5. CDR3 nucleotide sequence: TGTGCCTGGAGTGTACCTGGGACTAGCGGGAGGGTTACGCAGTATTTT. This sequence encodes CAWSVPGTSGRVTQYF.

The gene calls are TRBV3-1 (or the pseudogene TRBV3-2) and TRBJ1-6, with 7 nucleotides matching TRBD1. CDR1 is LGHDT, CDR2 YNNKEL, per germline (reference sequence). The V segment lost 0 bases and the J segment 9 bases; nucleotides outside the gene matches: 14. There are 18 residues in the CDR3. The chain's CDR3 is CASSQDPDRSPLLSPLHF. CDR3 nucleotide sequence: TGTGCCAGCAGCCAAGACCCGGACAGGTCTCCTTTACTTTCACCCCTCCACTTT.

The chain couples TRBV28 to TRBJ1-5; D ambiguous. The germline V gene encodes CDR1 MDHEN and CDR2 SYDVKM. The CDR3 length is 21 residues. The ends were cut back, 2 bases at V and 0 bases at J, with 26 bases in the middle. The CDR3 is CASSLHRLMLPVTYSNQPQHF. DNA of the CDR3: TGTGCCAGCAGTTTACACCGTCTGATGTTACCGGTGACATATAGCAATCAGCCCCAGCATTTT.

CDR3 bases: TGCAGCGTCCCTTGGACTGGGACTGAAGCTTTCTTT. Translation: CSVPWTGTEAFF. V is TRBV29-1 and J is TRBJ1-1; D uncertain. CDR1 and CDR2 (germline): SQVTM, ANQGSEA. The CDR3 contains 12 residues. Between the trimmed V and J ends, which lost 6 bases and 5 bases, there was a span of 13 bases.

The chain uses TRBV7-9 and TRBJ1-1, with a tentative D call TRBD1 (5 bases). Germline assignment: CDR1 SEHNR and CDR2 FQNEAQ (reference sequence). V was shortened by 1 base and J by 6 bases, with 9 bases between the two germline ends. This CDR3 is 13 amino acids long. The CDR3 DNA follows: TGTGCCAGCAGCTTAGAACAGGCCTCTGAAGCTTTCTTT. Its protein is CASSLEQASEAFF.

CDR3 amino acids: CSVEGGGNYGYTF. In DNA, the CDR3 is TGCAGCGTTGAGGGGGGTGGCAACTATGGCTACACCTTC. The chain employs TRBV29-1 and TRBJ1-2; possible D gene TRBD1, 5 bases. Trimming pared 3 bases from V and 2 bases from J, leaving 10 bases between. The CDR3 length is 13 residues. Germline CDR1 is SQVTM and CDR2 is ANQGSEA.

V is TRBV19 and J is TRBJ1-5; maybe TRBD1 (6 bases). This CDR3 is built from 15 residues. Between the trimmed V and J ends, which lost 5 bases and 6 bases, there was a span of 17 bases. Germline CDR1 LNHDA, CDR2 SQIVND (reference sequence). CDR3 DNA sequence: TGTGCCAGTAGTCTCGGGACACCTCAAGGTCAGCCCCAGCATTTT. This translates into CASSLGTPQGQPQHF.

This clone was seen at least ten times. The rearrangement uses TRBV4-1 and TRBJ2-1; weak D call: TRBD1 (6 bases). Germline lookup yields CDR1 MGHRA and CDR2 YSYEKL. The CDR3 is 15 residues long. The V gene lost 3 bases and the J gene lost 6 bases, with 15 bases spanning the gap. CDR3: CASSHRGGVVNEQFF. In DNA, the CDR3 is TGCGCCAGCAGCCATCGAGGGGGAGTTGTCAATGAGCAGTTCTTC.

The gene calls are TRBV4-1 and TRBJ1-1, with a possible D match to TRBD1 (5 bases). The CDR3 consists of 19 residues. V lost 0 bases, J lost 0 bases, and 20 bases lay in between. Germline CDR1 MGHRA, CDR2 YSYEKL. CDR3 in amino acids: CASSQDRVRQTSLNTEAFF. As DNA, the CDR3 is TGCGCCAGCAGCCAAGATAGGGTGCGACAGACCTCTTTGAACACTGAAGCTTTCTTT.

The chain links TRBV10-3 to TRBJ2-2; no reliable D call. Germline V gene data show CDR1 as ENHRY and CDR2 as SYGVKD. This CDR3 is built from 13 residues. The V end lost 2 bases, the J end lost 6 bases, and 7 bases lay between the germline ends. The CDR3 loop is CAISEEFPGELFF. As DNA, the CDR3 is TGTGCCATCAGTGAGGAGTTTCCCGGGGAGCTGTTTTTT.

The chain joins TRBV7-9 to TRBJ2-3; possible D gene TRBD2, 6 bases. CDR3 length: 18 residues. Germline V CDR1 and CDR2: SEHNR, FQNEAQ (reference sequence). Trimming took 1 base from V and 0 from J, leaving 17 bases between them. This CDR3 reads CASSLGGDLGTSTDTQYF. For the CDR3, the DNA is TGTGCCAGCAGCTTAGGGGGCGACTTGGGGACTAGCACAGATACGCAGTATTTT.

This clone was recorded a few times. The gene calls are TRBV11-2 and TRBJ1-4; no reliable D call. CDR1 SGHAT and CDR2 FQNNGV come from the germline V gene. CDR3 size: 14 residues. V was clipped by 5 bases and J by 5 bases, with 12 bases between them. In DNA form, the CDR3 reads TGTGCCAGCAGCCCTTGGGAAAGAAATGAAAAACTGTTTTTT. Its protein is CASSPWERNEKLFF.

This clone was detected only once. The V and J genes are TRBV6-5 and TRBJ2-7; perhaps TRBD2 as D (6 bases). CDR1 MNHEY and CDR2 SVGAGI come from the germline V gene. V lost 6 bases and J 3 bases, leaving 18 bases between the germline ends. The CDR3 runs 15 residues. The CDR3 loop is CASRPYGPGVYEQYF. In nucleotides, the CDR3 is TGTGCCAGCAGGCCCTACGGGCCGGGGGTCTACGAGCAGTACTTC.

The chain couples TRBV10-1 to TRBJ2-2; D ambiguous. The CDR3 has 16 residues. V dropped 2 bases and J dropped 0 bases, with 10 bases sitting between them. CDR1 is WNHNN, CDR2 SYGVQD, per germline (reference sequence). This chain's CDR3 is CASSETTSTNTGELFF. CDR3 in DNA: TGCGCCAGCAGTGAGACGACAAGCACGAACACCGGGGAGCTGTTTTTT.

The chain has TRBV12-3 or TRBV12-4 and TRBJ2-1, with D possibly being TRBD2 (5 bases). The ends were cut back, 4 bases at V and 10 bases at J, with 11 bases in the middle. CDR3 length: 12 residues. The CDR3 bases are TGTGCCAGCAGTTCCAATAGCGCGGAGCAGTTCTTC. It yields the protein CASSSNSAEQFF.

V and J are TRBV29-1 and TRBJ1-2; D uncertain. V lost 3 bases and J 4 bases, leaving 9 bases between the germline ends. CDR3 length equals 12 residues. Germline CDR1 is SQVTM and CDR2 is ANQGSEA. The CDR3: CSVERGLYGYTF. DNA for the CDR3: TGCAGCGTTGAGCGTGGCCTCTATGGCTACACCTTC. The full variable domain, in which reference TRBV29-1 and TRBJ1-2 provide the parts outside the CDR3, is SAVISQKPSRDICQRGTSLTIQCQVDSQVTMMFWYRQQPGQSLTLIATANQGSEATYESGFVIDKFPISRPNLTFSTLTVSNMSPEDSSIYLCSVERGLYGYTFGSGTRLTVV.

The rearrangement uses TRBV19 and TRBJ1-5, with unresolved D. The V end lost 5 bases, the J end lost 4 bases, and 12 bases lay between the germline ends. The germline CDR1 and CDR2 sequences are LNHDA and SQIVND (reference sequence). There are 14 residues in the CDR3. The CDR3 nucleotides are TGTGCCAGTAGTCAGTGGGTTGGAAATCAGCCCCAGCATTTT. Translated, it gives CASSQWVGNQPQHF.

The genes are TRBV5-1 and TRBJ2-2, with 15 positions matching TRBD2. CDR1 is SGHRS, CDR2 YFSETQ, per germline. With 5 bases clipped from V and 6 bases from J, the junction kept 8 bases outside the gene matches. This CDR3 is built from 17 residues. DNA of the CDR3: TGCGCCAGCAGAGGCGGACTAGCGGGAGGGACTTCCGGGGAGCTGTTTTTT. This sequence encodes CASRGGLAGGTSGELFF.